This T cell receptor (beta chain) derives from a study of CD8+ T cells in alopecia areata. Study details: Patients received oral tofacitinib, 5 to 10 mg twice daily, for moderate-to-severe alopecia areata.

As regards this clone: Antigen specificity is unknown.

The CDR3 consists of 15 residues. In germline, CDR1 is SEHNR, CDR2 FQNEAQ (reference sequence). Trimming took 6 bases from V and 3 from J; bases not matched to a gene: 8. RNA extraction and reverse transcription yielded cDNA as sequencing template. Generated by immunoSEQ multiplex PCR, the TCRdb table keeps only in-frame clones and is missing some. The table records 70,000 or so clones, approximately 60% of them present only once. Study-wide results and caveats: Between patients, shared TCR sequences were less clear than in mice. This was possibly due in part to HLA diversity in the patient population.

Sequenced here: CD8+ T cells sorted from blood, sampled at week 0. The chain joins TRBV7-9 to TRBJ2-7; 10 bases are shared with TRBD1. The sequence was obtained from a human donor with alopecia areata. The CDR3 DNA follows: TGTGCCAGCAGGACCACCGGGACAGGGGACTACGAGCAGTACTTC. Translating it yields CASRTTGTGDYEQYF.